Listed here are 18 T cell receptor beta chains from one sample, sequenced in a study of blood T cell repertoires in COVID-19. Using immunoSEQ multiplex PCR, the repertoire was profiled, and TCRdb retains in-frame clones only, with some absent. The repertoire holds 300,000 to 450,000 clones, with roughly nine tenths as singletons. The sequencing sample was made of peripheral blood. Source of these receptors: a woman aged 60 to 75 with COVID-19, enrolled during active disease.

V and J are TRBV5-1 and TRBJ1-2; TRBD1 is a possible D gene (6 bases). The ends were cut back, 0 bases at V and 7 bases at J, with 13 bases in the middle. The CDR3 sequence is 14 residues long. Germline CDR1 SGHRS, CDR2 YFSETQ. CDR3 sequence (DNA): TGCGCCAGCAGCTTGGAACAGGGAATTGGTGGCTACACCTTC. Its translation is CASSLEQGIGGYTF.

This clone showed up just a few times. The rearrangement links TRBV5-4 to TRBJ1-2; D might be TRBD1 (5 bases). The CDR3 spans 15 residues. Trimming took off 0 bases at V and 0 bases at J, with 9 bases between the two ends. The germline gives CDR1 SGHNT, CDR2 YYREEE (reference sequence). The CDR3 loop is CASSLVGPANYGYTF. The CDR3 nucleotides read TGTGCCAGCAGCTTGGTGGGGCCTGCTAACTATGGCTACACCTTC.

This clone was found once. V and J are TRBV6-5 and TRBJ1-1; TRBD1 might be the D (5 bases). From germline, CDR1 is MNHEY and CDR2 SVGAGI. The ends were cut back, 6 bases at V and 4 bases at J, with 12 bases in the middle. The CDR3 is made up of 13 amino acids. The CDR3 spells CASRRQKTTEAFF. The CDR3 DNA follows: TGTGCCAGCAGAAGACAGAAGACCACTGAAGCTTTCTTT.

This clone was recorded only once. This chain joins TRBV11-2 and TRBJ2-7, with a possible D match to TRBD1 (5 bases). The CDR3 is made up of 14 amino acids. Germline lookup yields CDR1 SGHAT and CDR2 FQNNGV. Between the trimmed V and J ends, which lost 5 bases and 0 bases, there was a span of 11 bases. The CDR3 DNA follows: TGTGCCAGCAGCAGGACACTTAGCTCCTACGAGCAGTACTTC. Translating it yields CASSRTLSSYEQYF.

The rearrangement joins TRBV3-1 (or the pseudogene TRBV3-2) to TRBJ1-1, with TRBD1 matching over 12 bases. Looked up from germline, CDR1 is LGHDT and CDR2 is YNNKEL (reference sequence). V dropped 7 bases and J dropped 0; count of bases not matched to a gene: 15. The CDR3 has 19 amino acids. CDR3: CASTPRDRGLLGVNTEAFF. CDR3 in DNA: TGTGCCAGCACCCCCCGGGACAGGGGGCTCCTAGGCGTGAACACTGAAGCTTTCTTT.

This chain connects TRBV7-2 to TRBJ2-5; D is undetermined. V was pared by 5 bases and J by 5 bases, with 18 bases between. The CDR3 loop spans 15 amino acids. Germline V gene lookup returns CDR1 SGHTA and CDR2 FQGNSA. The CDR3: CASSQSRIETETQYF. CDR3 in DNA: TGTGCCAGCAGCCAAAGCAGGATCGAGACGGAGACCCAGTACTTC.

This clone appeared once. The J gene is TRBJ2-3, the V gene TRBV13; 8 bases map to TRBD2. The CDR3 length is 15 residues. Germline loops: CDR1 PRHDT, CDR2 FYEKMQ (reference sequence). The V segment lost 5 bases and the J segment 2 bases; nucleotides outside the gene matches: 6. CDR3 loop: CASSPPLADTDTQYF. Here the CDR3 DNA reads TGTGCCAGCAGCCCGCCACTAGCGGACACAGATACGCAGTATTTT.

The rearrangement uses TRBV21-1 and TRBJ1-1. TRBV21-1 is a listed pseudogene. This CDR3 has 20 amino acids. The CDR3 nucleotides read TGTGCCAGCAGCATTTCCGCGAGGGCGGCCACCAAGCAGAGGAACACTGAAGCTTTCTTT. Amino acid sequence: CASSISARAATKQRNTEAFF.

V gene TRBV7-2 combines with J gene TRBJ1-1, with 9 bases that match TRBD1. The CDR3 totals 14 residues. The V and J ends lost 3 bases and 5 bases, in that order; junction bases with no gene match: 4. CDR1 and CDR2 from the germline V gene are SGHTA and FQGNSA. The CDR3 region has the DNA TGTGCCAGCAGCTTGGGACAGGGTTGGACTGAAGCTTTCTTT. Translating it yields CASSLGQGWTEAFF.

The V and J genes are TRBV19 and TRBJ1-2; D is perhaps TRBD1 (6 bases). Trimming cost V 6 bases and J 0 bases, with 11 bases left between them. The CDR3 is 14 residues long. Per the germline V gene, CDR1 is LNHDA and CDR2 is SQIVND (reference sequence). CDR3 nucleotide sequence: TGTGCCAGTAGGCAGGGGACTACTAACTATGGCTACACCTTC. This encodes CASRQGTTNYGYTF.

The DNA for the CDR3 is TGTGCCAGCAGTGCGAGTGGGACAGGGGGCCAGGGCTACACCTTC. It encodes CASSASGTGGQGYTF. The chain couples TRBV3-1 (or the pseudogene TRBV3-2) to TRBJ1-2, with 12 bases that match TRBD1. V was pared by 6 bases and J by 8 bases, with 10 bases of the junction left unmatched. Germline V gene data show CDR1 as LGHDT and CDR2 as YNNKEL (reference sequence). CDR3 length: 15 amino acids.

V usage is TRBV6-6 and J usage is TRBJ1-1, with D possibly TRBD1 on 5 matching bases. CDR3 length: 14 residues. Germline assignment: CDR1 MNHNY and CDR2 SVGAGI (reference sequence). Trimming removed 7 bases at V and 3 bases at J, with 15 bases between. The CDR3 sequence: CASNQPGGDTEAFF. CDR3 nucleotides: TGTGCCAGCAATCAACCGGGGGGGGACACTGAAGCTTTCTTT.

The gene calls are TRBV7-6 and TRBJ1-2; the D gene is possibly TRBD1 (5 bases). Germline V lookup: CDR1 SGHVS, CDR2 FNYEAQ. V was trimmed by 1 base and J by 0 bases, leaving 12 bases between them. The CDR3 extends over 16 amino acids. Here the CDR3 reads CASSLEGRASNYGYTF. CDR3 sequence (DNA): TGTGCCAGCAGCTTAGAGGGCAGGGCATCTAACTATGGCTACACCTTC.

The chain joins TRBV5-4 to TRBJ2-1; TRBD2 is a possible D gene (7 bases). Trimming shortened V by 2 bases and J by 2 bases, and 11 bases separated the two germline ends. This CDR3 region has 15 residues. Germline CDR1 and CDR2: SGHNT and YYREEE (reference sequence). The CDR3, as DNA: TGTGCCAGCAGCTTTGGCGGGGGCCCCTACAATGAGCAGTTCTTC. Translating gives CASSFGGGPYNEQFF.

The V call is TRBV7-9, the J call TRBJ1-4; D remains ambiguous. CDR3 length equals 14 residues. Germline-derived CDR1 and CDR2 are SEHNR and FQNEAQ (reference sequence). The germline V and J ends were trimmed by 3 bases and 5 bases, with 10 bases remaining between them. CDR3 region: CASSLGRWNEKLFF. The CDR3 DNA is TGTGCCAGCAGCTTGGGCAGATGGAATGAAAAACTGTTTTTT.

V usage is TRBV4-1 and J usage is TRBJ1-1, with 8 nucleotides matching TRBD1. Germline values: CDR1 MGHRA, CDR2 YSYEKL. The V segment lost 2 bases and the J segment 4 bases; nucleotides outside the gene matches: 3. There are 14 residues in the CDR3. Here the CDR3 DNA reads TGCGCCAGCAGCCAATGGGACAGGATCACTGAAGCTTTCTTT. This gives the protein CASSQWDRITEAFF.

The gene calls are TRBV5-4 and TRBJ2-1; 9 bases are a match to TRBD1. Trimming cost V 4 bases and J 8 bases; bases outside gene matches: 13. This CDR3 contains 16 residues. CDR1 SGHNT and CDR2 YYREEE come from the germline V gene (reference sequence). CDR3 residues: CASSRDSGTGFDEQFF. CDR3 DNA sequence: TGTGCCAGCAGCCGTGATTCCGGGACAGGGTTTGATGAGCAGTTCTTC. Combining the CDR3 with reference TRBV5-4 and TRBJ2-1 gives the whole variable domain ETGVTQSPTHLIKTRGQQVTLRCSSQSGHNTVSWYQQALGQGPQFIFQYYREEENGRGNFPPRFSGLQFPNYSSELNVNALELDDSALYLCASSRDSGTGFDEQFFGPGTRLTVL.

The J gene is TRBJ2-3, the V gene TRBV7-2; D is uncertain. Germline CDR1 SGHTA, CDR2 FQGNSA. With 1 base removed from V and 9 bases from J, the gap between germline ends came to 8 bases. CDR3 size: 12 residues. CDR3 DNA: TGTGCCAGCAGCTTAGAAGCTTACACGCAGTATTTT. Its translation: CASSLEAYTQYF. Variable domain in full (rest from reference TRBV7-2 and TRBJ2-3): GAGVSQSPSNKVTEKGKDVELRCDPISGHTALYWYRQSLGQGLEFLIYFQGNSAPDKSGLPSDRFSAERTGGSVSTLTIQRTQQEDSAVYLCASSLEAYTQYFGPGTRLTVL.